This T cell receptor beta chain was captured in a study of shared clonotypes between healthy human individuals. This clone was seen a few times. Its antigen is unidentified. The CDR3 spans 13 residues. V was cut by 1 base and J by 6 bases, with 11 bases left in between. Germline V gene lookup returns CDR1 SGHNT and CDR2 YYREEE (reference sequence). Method: immunoSEQ multiplex PCR; TCRdb's copy keeps in-frame clones and lacks some. Found here are about 2.3 million clones, just over 90% of them singletons; the top ten hold about 0.39%. Study-wide results and limits: Donor clonotype sharing was expected to depend on sequencing depth. It was the few donors that limited the genetic and exposure-history diversity represented.

The clonotype originates from a man aged 18 to 29 in good health. Some clones in this sample may be carry-over from other donors' samples. The chain uses TRBV5-4 and TRBJ2-7; D possibly corresponds to TRBD1 (5 bases). Sequencing was carried out using naive CD4+ T cells from PBMCs. The subset was: CD45RA+ positively selected. CDR3: CASSLQGTSEQYF. CDR3 in DNA: TGTGCCAGCAGCTTGCAGGGAACCTCCGAGCAGTACTTC.